One sample yielded the 30 T cell receptor beta chains listed below, sequenced in a study of blood T cells in healthy people across ages. Primers used in a second PCR of roughly 6 to 12 cycles were a sample-barcoded 5' primer and a J-beta primer mix. MiXCR, applied by TCRdb to the 5' RACE reads, yields one record per CDR3 protein. The sample shows approximately 1.5 million distinct CDR3 sequences, about 42% of them seen only once. The specimen was blood. The source of these receptors is a woman under 30 in good health.

The chain combines TRBV15 with TRBJ1-5, with D perhaps TRBD1 (5 bases). The CDR3 runs 13 residues. Germline CDR1 LNHNV, CDR2 YYDKDF (reference sequence). The V end lost 8 bases, the J end lost 4 bases, and 12 bases lay between the germline ends. In nucleotides, the CDR3 is TGTGCCACCGGAAGGGGATCAAATCAGCCCCAGCATTTT. Protein sequence: CATGRGSNQPQHF.

Points on this clonotype: The germline gene is not matched at one end of the junction; a read error may be the cause. The chain carries TRBV20-1 and TRBJ2-1, with a weak D call TRBD2 (6 bases). From germline, CDR1 is DFQATT and CDR2 SNEGSKA (reference sequence). CDR3 length equals 15 residues. The CDR3 reads CSARPGRVSYNEQFF. CDR3 nucleotides: TGTAGTGCTAGGCCCGGGAGAGTCTCCTACAATGAGCAGTTCTTC.

A few counts support this clonotype. The chain recombines TRBV2 with TRBJ2-1; D might be TRBD1 (6 bases). The CDR3 sequence is 13 residues long. The V end was cut by 0 bases, the J end by 8 bases, with 8 bases between. Germline CDR1 is SNHLY and CDR2 is FYNNEI. CDR3 sequence: CASSEAPGDEQFF. The DNA of the CDR3 is TGTGCCAGCAGTGAAGCCCCAGGGGATGAGCAGTTCTTC.

V is TRBV12-3 or TRBV12-4 and J is TRBJ1-4; D is ambiguous. V was shortened by 6 bases and J by 2 bases, with 13 bases between the two germline ends. CDR3 size: 15 residues. The CDR3, as DNA: TGTGCCAGCAGCTCTTCAGAGGGTACTAATGAAAAACTGTTTTTT. Protein product: CASSSSEGTNEKLFF.

The sample holds many counts of this clonotype. The rearrangement uses TRBV7-2 and TRBJ2-7; D is unclear. Germline-derived CDR1 and CDR2 are SGHTA and FQGNSA. This CDR3 is 12 amino acids long. V lost 2 bases and J lost 2, with 4 bases in between. CDR3 in amino acids: CASSLPTYEQYF. CDR3 in DNA: TGTGCCAGCAGCTTACCAACCTACGAGCAGTACTTC.

The V and J genes are TRBV29-1 and TRBJ1-5; possible D gene TRBD1, 5 bases. Germline lookup yields CDR1 SQVTM and CDR2 ANQGSEA. The CDR3 has 13 residues. Trimming left V 7 bases short and J 4 bases short, with 14 bases between. The CDR3 nucleotides are TGCAGCGCCGGGGACGGGATGAATCAGCCCCAGCATTTT. Its protein product is CSAGDGMNQPQHF. The entire variable domain, with the rest obtained from reference TRBV29-1 and TRBJ1-5, is as follows: SAVISQKPSRDICQRGTSLTIQCQVDSQVTMMFWYRQQPGQSLTLIATANQGSEATYESGFVIDKFPISRPNLTFSTLTVSNMSPEDSSIYLCSAGDGMNQPQHFGDGTRLSIL.

The chain has TRBV7-9 and TRBJ1-4, with D maybe TRBD1 (5 bases). Trimming took off 4 bases at V and 13 bases at J, with 16 bases between the two ends. CDR3 size: 13 residues. Per germline, CDR1 SEHNR and CDR2 FQNEAQ (reference sequence). CDR3 sequence: CASSSSMGGALFF. The CDR3 nucleotides are TGTGCCAGCAGCTCCTCGATGGGGGGTGCACTGTTTTTT.

This rearrangement joins TRBV3-1 to TRBJ2-3; D is ambiguous. The CDR3 loop spans 14 amino acids. Germline lookup yields CDR1 LGHDT and CDR2 YNNKEL (reference sequence). The V end lost 1 base, the J end lost 4 bases, and 9 bases lay between the germline ends. CDR3 in DNA: TGTGCCAGCAGCCAAGTGGGGATCGCAGATACGCAGTATTTT. It is translated as CASSQVGIADTQYF.

V and J are TRBV5-1 and TRBJ1-4; D perhaps matches TRBD1 (6 bases). The germline gives CDR1 SGHRS, CDR2 YFSETQ. The CDR3 runs 15 residues. V was trimmed by 1 base and J by 4 bases, leaving 11 bases between them. The CDR3: CASSLQGQSNEKLFF. The CDR3 region has the DNA TGCGCCAGCAGCTTGCAAGGACAGAGTAATGAAAAACTGTTTTTT.

Concerning this clonotype itself: At one of its ends the junction is not consistent with the germline gene, which may arise from a read error. This chain uses TRBV10-3 with TRBJ1-1, with D hard to call. CDR3 length: 14 residues. CDR1 and CDR2 (germline): ENHRY, SYGVKD. The CDR3 spells CAISEGVVNAEAFF. The DNA for the CDR3 is TGTGCCATCAGTGAGGGGGTTGTGAACGCTGAAGCTTTCTTT.

The V call is TRBV2, the J call TRBJ2-7; possibly TRBD1 for D (5 bases). Looked up from germline, CDR1 is SNHLY and CDR2 is FYNNEI. V was cut by 5 bases and J by 12 bases, with 14 bases left in between. CDR3 length: 11 amino acids. The CDR3: CASSPQEGRYF. CDR3 DNA: TGTGCCAGCAGTCCACAGGAAGGGCGGTACTTC.

In its sample, this clonotype was seen a few times. The V and J genes are TRBV7-2 and TRBJ1-2; 8 bases match TRBD1. V shed 1 base, J shed 13 bases, and the junction held 14 bases outside the gene matches. Germline V CDR1 and CDR2: SGHTA, FQGNSA. This CDR3 is built from 15 residues. The DNA for the CDR3 is TGTGCCAGCAGCTTAGTGTCCAGACAGGGGTCCCCCTCCACCTTC. It is translated as CASSLVSRQGSPSTF.

This rearrangement joins TRBV4-1 to TRBJ2-7, with D possibly TRBD2 on 6 matching bases. The V gene's germline CDR1 is MGHRA and CDR2 YSYEKL. The CDR3 loop spans 15 amino acids. The V end lost 3 bases, the J end lost 0 bases, and 12 bases lay between the germline ends. As DNA, the CDR3 is TGCGCCAGCAGCCACCCAGCGGGCCGCTCCTACGAGCAGTACTTC. Translating it yields CASSHPAGRSYEQYF.

This clonotype was counted many times. The chain is built from TRBV7-9 and TRBJ1-2, with 7 bases identical to TRBD1. V shed 1 base and J 7 bases; nucleotides not matched to a gene: 3. There are 13 residues in the CDR3. The germline V gene encodes CDR1 SEHNR and CDR2 FQNEAQ (reference sequence). This CDR3 is CASSLVGTAGYTF. Written as DNA, the CDR3 is TGTGCCAGCAGCTTAGTCGGGACAGCTGGCTACACCTTC.

This clonotype was observed a handful of times. V and J are TRBV11-2 and TRBJ2-3; 7 bases line up with TRBD2. V was clipped by 8 bases and J by 4 bases; unmatched bases: 12. Germline assignment: CDR1 SGHAT and CDR2 FQNNGV. The CDR3 spans 15 residues. The CDR3 sequence: CASSSLGGISDTQYF. In DNA form, the CDR3 reads TGTGCCAGCTCCTCCCTCGGGGGGATATCAGATACGCAGTATTTT. The full variable domain, its missing parts supplied by reference TRBV11-2 and TRBJ2-3, is EAGVAQSPRYKIIEKRQSVAFWCNPISGHATLYWYQQILGQGPKLLIQFQNNGVVDDSQLPKDRFSAERLKGVDSTLKIQPAKLEDSAVYLCASSSLGGISDTQYFGPGTRLTVL.

This clonotype was detected only a few times. This chain links TRBV7-6 with TRBJ1-1; the D is unclear. The CDR3 sequence is 13 residues long. With 5 bases removed from V and 8 bases from J, the gap between germline ends came to 15 bases. Per germline, CDR1 SGHVS and CDR2 FNYEAQ. CDR3 protein: CASSGAGSSEAFF. For the CDR3, the DNA is TGTGCCAGCAGCGGTGCAGGTTCTTCCGAAGCTTTCTTT. The full variable domain, its missing parts supplied by reference TRBV7-6 and TRBJ1-1, is GAGVSQSPRYKVTKRGQDVALRCDPISGHVSLYWYRQALGQGPEFLTYFNYEAQQDKSGLPNDRFSAERPEGSISTLTIQRTEQRDSAMYRCASSGAGSSEAFFGQGTRLTVV.

The chain couples TRBV5-1 to TRBJ2-1; 9 nucleotides align to TRBD2. This CDR3 is built from 15 residues. CDR1 SGHRS and CDR2 YFSETQ come from the germline V gene. Trimming at V came to 0 bases and at J to 7 bases, leaving 5 bases not matched to a gene. The CDR3 protein is CASSLGAGGQNEQFF. The CDR3 DNA sequence: TGCGCCAGCAGCTTGGGGGCGGGGGGGCAGAATGAGCAGTTCTTC.

This chain connects TRBV10-2 to TRBJ1-2, with TRBD1 as a possible D gene (6 bases). This CDR3 has 14 amino acids. Per germline, CDR1 WSHSY and CDR2 SAAADI. V was shortened by 3 bases and J by 8 bases, with 16 bases between the two germline ends. In DNA, the CDR3 is TGCGCCAGCAGTGACGGGGGCGGATTATACGGCTACACCTTC. This encodes CASSDGGGLYGYTF.

This clonotype came up once. The V and J genes are TRBV7-8 and TRBJ1-1; D gene uncertain. Trimming shortened V by 1 base and J by 4 bases, and 10 bases separated the two germline ends. CDR1 and CDR2 (germline): SGHVS, FQNEAQ. CDR3 size: 14 residues. CDR3: CASSLDGAVTEAFF. The CDR3 nucleotides read TGTGCCAGCAGCTTAGATGGAGCAGTCACTGAAGCTTTCTTT. The whole variable domain, remainder taken from reference TRBV7-8 and TRBJ1-1, is GAGVSQSPRYKVAKRGQDVALRCDPISGHVSLFWYQQALGQGPEFLTYFQNEAQLDKSGLPSDRFFAERPEGSVSTLKIQRTQQEDSAVYLCASSLDGAVTEAFFGQGTRLTVV.

V usage is TRBV20-1 and J usage is TRBJ2-7, with D tentatively TRBD2 (5 bases). Deletions cut 0 bases from V and 5 bases from J, with 17 bases between. The CDR3 length is 15 residues. Germline-derived CDR1 and CDR2 are DFQATT and SNEGSKA (reference sequence). This chain's CDR3 is CSARDFGGLSNEQYF. In DNA form, the CDR3 reads TGCAGTGCTAGAGATTTTGGCGGGCTCTCTAACGAGCAGTACTTC.

This clonotype was seen a few times. The chain recombines TRBV20-1 with TRBJ2-7; TRBD2 might be the D (5 bases). The germline V and J ends were trimmed by 6 bases and 0 bases, with 15 bases remaining between them. CDR3 length: 14 residues. Germline CDR1 and CDR2: DFQATT and SNEGSKA (reference sequence). CDR3 DNA sequence: TGCAGTGCCCTAATACCGACTAACTCCTACGAGCAGTACTTC. Its protein product is CSALIPTNSYEQYF.

Many counts were recorded for this clonotype. This chain links TRBV6-5 with TRBJ1-2, with D unresolved. Germline V gene lookup returns CDR1 MNHEY and CDR2 SVGAGI. Between the trimmed V and J ends, which lost 0 bases and 5 bases, there was a span of 19 bases. The CDR3 runs to 17 residues. Here the CDR3 reads CASSYSAPGGQQYGYTF. CDR3 coding DNA: TGTGCCAGCAGTTACTCAGCCCCTGGTGGTCAGCAGTATGGCTACACCTTC.

Note on this clonotype: At one end the junction does not follow the germline gene, possibly because of a read error. V gene TRBV6-6 combines with J gene TRBJ2-5, with D maybe TRBD1 (6 bases). The J call may be wrong; the DNA end is better matched by TRBJ2-7. Per germline, CDR1 MNHNY and CDR2 SVGAGI (reference sequence). There are 15 residues in the CDR3. Here the CDR3 reads CANSSVPLRQDEQYF. In nucleotides, the CDR3 is TGTGCCAACAGTTCCGTACCCCTTCGACAGGACGAGCAGTACTTC.

This clonotype was observed a handful of times. This chain links TRBV19 with TRBJ2-5; D possibly uses TRBD1 or TRBD2 (5 bases each). The better agreement between TRBJ2-7 and the DNA end casts doubt on the J call. CDR1 is LNHDA, CDR2 SQIVND, per germline (reference sequence). The CDR3 covers 15 residues. CDR3 loop: CASSITGTPYYEQYF. The CDR3 nucleotides are TGTGCCAGTAGTATAACCGGGACCCCATACTACGAGCAGTACTTC.

The V and J genes are TRBV5-1 and TRBJ1-4; 9 positions match TRBD1. Germline V gene lookup returns CDR1 SGHRS and CDR2 YFSETQ. There are 16 residues in the CDR3. V trimming: 3 bases; J trimming: 7 bases; junction bases outside the gene matches: 10. This chain's CDR3 is CASSSSDRGGGEKLFF. CDR3 nucleotides: TGCGCCAGCAGCTCAAGCGACAGGGGGGGCGGTGAAAAACTGTTTTTT.

J is TRBJ2-2 and V is TRBV5-6, with 7 bases that match TRBD1. From germline, CDR1 is SGHDT and CDR2 YYEEEE. J gave up 2 bases and V 4 bases, and 14 bases lay outside the gene matches. This CDR3 is 18 amino acids long. The CDR3 region is CASSPLTGIGANTGELFF. The CDR3 nucleotides read TGTGCCAGCAGCCCCCTGACAGGGATCGGGGCTAACACCGGGGAGCTGTTTTTT.

This sequence joins TRBV4-1 and TRBJ2-3, with TRBD2 matching over 11 bases. This CDR3 spans 16 amino acids. The germline V gene has CDR1 MGHRA and CDR2 YSYEKL. Trimming at V came to 6 bases and at J to 2 bases, leaving 7 bases not matched to a gene. The DNA of the CDR3 is TGCGCCAGCAGTCGCGTAGCGGGAGGGCTCACAGATACGCAGTATTTT. Its protein product is CASSRVAGGLTDTQYF.

As concerns this clonotype: One end of the junction does not line up with germline, which may come from a read error. CDR3 nucleotide sequence: TGCGCCAGCAGCCAACCGACAGGGGAATCGAGCAATAAGCCCCAGCATTTT. It is translated as CASSQPTGESSNKPQHF. This rearrangement joins TRBV4-1 to TRBJ1-5, with 8 positions matching TRBD1. CDR1 and CDR2 (germline): MGHRA, YSYEKL. CDR3 length equals 17 residues.

This clonotype was counted between two and nine times. CDR3 in DNA: TGTGCCACCAGCAGAGATACGGTACACAATGAGCAGTTCTTC. It specifies CATSRDTVHNEQFF. J is TRBJ2-1 and V is TRBV15; D ambiguous. The CDR3 spans 14 residues. Germline V gene data show CDR1 as LNHNV and CDR2 as YYDKDF (reference sequence). V was shortened by 0 bases and J by 5 bases, with 8 bases between the two germline ends. The variable domain in full, with the rest retrieved from reference TRBV15 and TRBJ2-1, is DAMVIQNPRYQVTQFGKPVTLSCSQTLNHNVMYWYQQKSSQAPKLLFHYYDKDFNNEADTPDNFQSRRPNTSFCFLDIRSPGLGDTAMYLCATSRDTVHNEQFFGPGTRLTVL.

The V gene is TRBV15, the J gene TRBJ1-2; TRBD1 matches at 8 bases. The trim removed 7 bases at V and 4 bases at J, leaving 5 bases unmatched. The CDR3 has 13 amino acids. Germline CDR1 LNHNV, CDR2 YYDKDF (reference sequence). The CDR3 sequence is CATTDRGGYGYTF. The CDR3 coding sequence is TGTGCCACCACAGACAGGGGAGGCTATGGCTACACCTTC.